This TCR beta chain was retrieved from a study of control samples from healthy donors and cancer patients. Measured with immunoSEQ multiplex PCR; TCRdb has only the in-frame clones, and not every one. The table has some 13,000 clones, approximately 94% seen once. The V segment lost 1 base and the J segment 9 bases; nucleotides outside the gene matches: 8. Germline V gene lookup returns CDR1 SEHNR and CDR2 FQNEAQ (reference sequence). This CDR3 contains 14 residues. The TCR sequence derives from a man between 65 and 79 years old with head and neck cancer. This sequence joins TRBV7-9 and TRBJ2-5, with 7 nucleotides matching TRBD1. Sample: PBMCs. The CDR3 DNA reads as TGTGCCAGCAGCTTAGTGGCAGGGGGATCCGCCCAGTACTTC. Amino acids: CASSLVAGGSAQYF.